This T cell receptor beta chain was found in a study of blood T cell repertoires in COVID-19. Libraries were prepared by immunoSEQ multiplex PCR; TCRdb keeps only in-frame clonotypes and omits some of them. The top ten hold about 16% of the sample, which has around 90,000 clones, around 87% seen once. CDR1 and CDR2 from the germline V gene are LNHNV and YYDKDF (reference sequence). This CDR3 spans 15 amino acids. With V trimmed by 3 bases and J by 5 bases, 5 bases remained unmatched. The rearrangement uses TRBV15 and TRBJ1-4; 8 bases match TRBD1. Sequenced: peripheral blood. This receptor was identified in a male donor with acute or convalescent COVID-19. The CDR3 DNA follows: TGTGCCACCAGCAGTTGGGGACAGGCCAATGAAAAACTGTTTTTT. It encodes CATSSWGQANEKLFF.